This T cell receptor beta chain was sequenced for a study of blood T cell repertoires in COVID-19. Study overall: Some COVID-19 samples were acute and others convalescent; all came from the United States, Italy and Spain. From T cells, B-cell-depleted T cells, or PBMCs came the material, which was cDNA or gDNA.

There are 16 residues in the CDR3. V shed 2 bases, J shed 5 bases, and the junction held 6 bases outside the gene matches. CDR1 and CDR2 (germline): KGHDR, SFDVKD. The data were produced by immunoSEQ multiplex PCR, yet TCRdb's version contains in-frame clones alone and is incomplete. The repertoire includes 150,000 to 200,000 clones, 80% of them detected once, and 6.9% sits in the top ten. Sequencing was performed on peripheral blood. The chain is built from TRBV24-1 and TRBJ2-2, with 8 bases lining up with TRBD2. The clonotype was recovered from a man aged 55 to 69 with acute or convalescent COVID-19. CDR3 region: CATSDSGRGGTGELFF. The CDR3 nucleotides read TGTGCCACCAGTGATTCCGGCCGCGGGGGGACCGGGGAGCTGTTTTTT.